This entry features one TCR beta chain sequence. This clone came up a few times. No cognate antigen has been identified for it. The input lacks base qualities; no much larger clone sits a single base away. The receptor library was made with the immunoSEQ multiplex PCR assay. A mixture of 60 forward primers for TCR Vbeta segments and 13 reverse primers for TCR Jbeta segments was used in the multiplex PCR. The CDR3 region of rearranged TCR beta genes was amplified from genomic DNA by a multiplex PCR assay. The amplified TCR beta libraries were sequenced on the Illumina HiSeq System as 87-base-pair reads. The authors' analysis ran thus. A later analysis tallied roughly 80 million unique TCR beta chains across the 550 to 850 repertoires, and about 12 million of those chains were shared by two or more donors. Raw reads were error-corrected and collapsed into unique sequences by a nearest-neighbor algorithm in which closely related sequences were merged to remove PCR and sequencing errors. CDR3 sequences were aligned to IMGT reference sequences to assign V, D and J gene segments. Each retained sequence needed at least a six-nucleotide match to both a V gene segment and a J gene segment. A rearrangement counted as productive if the CDR3 had no stop codons and remained in frame with V and J, and every other rearrangement counted as non-productive. Following IMGT convention, CDR3 was defined as the stretch from the second conserved V-encoded cysteine to the conserved J-encoded phenylalanine. In an earlier analysis of just under 600 of the donors, sequences lacking an unambiguous match to a single V gene segment were excluded. An earlier analysis of a few hundred of the donors called V segments functional above 56.7% productive rearrangements and segregating when the between-donor standard deviation exceeded 5%. A statistical classification framework was built to diagnose cytomegalovirus status from the catalog of TCR beta chain sequences. A later analysis assigned V and J genes by comparing TCR nucleotide sequences with IMGT/GENE-DB human TR gene sequences. The TCRdist pipeline was used in a later analysis to assign CDR3 sequences and most-parsimonious VDJ recombination scenarios. A later analysis defined each TCR beta chain by its CDR3 amino acid sequence plus V-gene family, and excluded reads lacking a unique V-gene family. As a way to deal with suspected cross-contamination and a sequencing artifact, a later analysis dropped nearly 600 nucleotide sequences that were highly shared and had low generation probability. In a later analysis, a clonal expansion index was calculated for each public chain from normalized within-repertoire ranks of inferred template counts. In a later analysis, generation probabilities were computed using a VDJ recombination model fitted to out-of-frame rearrangements, and the results were checked against IGoR. A later analysis scored TCR-TCR, TCR-HLA and TCR-CMV co-occurrence with hypergeometric tests, applying a repertoire-size bias correction to TCR pairs. A later analysis estimated false discovery rates by permuting HLA or CMV assignments 20 times. In a later analysis, co-occurring TCRs were grouped using DBSCAN, with TCRdist sequence similarity added in when clustering inside HLA-allele-positive subsets. Co-occurrence clustering excluded repertoires with fewer than 30,000 or more than 120,000 public chains, plus five with anomalous nucleotide sharing. Held by TCRdb, this immuneACCESS table contains in-frame sequences only and omits some clones. Under half of the omission traces to an unresolved V gene where checked; the cause of the rest is unknown. The V and J calls and clone size were taken over from that table, and D and trimming were inferred from the DNA. In this sample the table shows approximately 220,000 clones, 76% of which occur a single time. 0.6% to 0.7% of the sample is in the top ten clones.

Between the V and J ends, shortened by 1 base and 0 bases respectively, the junction contains 10 bases. Per the germline V gene, SGHVS is the CDR1 and FQNEAQ is the CDR2. The CDR3 covers 17 residues, taking in both the cysteine and the phenylalanine. The DNA shown is the 51-base CDR3, in frame from base 1. This sample is drawn from a study of cytomegalovirus exposure and HLA in healthy donors (dated by TCRdb to about 2017). With respect to the entire study: An earlier analysis of some 500 of the donors reported approximately 290 Gb of sequence data and 117 million unique TCR beta sequences from 150 million to 200 million T cells. In the later analysis, no new phenotypic data were used to find candidate immune exposures; instead, reliance was placed on TCR beta sequences and their occurrence across donors. Along with the roughly 700-subject first cohort, a separate validation cohort of over a hundred different subjects was used. Typing coverage differed by locus: A, B, C, DRB1 and DQB1 were typed in roughly 620-630 donors, DQA1 in about 550, DPA1 in roughly 590, and DPB1 in roughly 470. Of the 300 to 500 genotyped donors, over 80% were placed in the genetic ancestry cluster associated with self-reported Caucasian donors. On average, 235,054 unique TCR beta nucleotide sequences were sequenced per donor among about 400 genotyped donors of the cohort, with about 19% of those sequences being non-productive. To predict cytomegalovirus infection status, the study combined high-throughput TCR immunosequencing, statistical association of individual TCRs with disease status, and machine learning. A later analysis re-analyzed previously published TCR beta repertoires from hundreds of donors and added high-resolution HLA genotyping to study TCR occurrence patterns. In a later genetic analysis, genome-wide SNP genotypes for about 60% of the 666 donors were used, and that subset was treated as a discovery cohort. The aim of the study was to test whether cataloging public T cell receptors could identify signatures of past pathogen exposure. Because of strong linkage in the cohort, 5 or 6 DR-DQ haplotypes were treated as single units for association and clustering. An early release that covered about 640 HLA-typed donors contained approximately 300 gigabases of sequencing data and tens of millions of unique TCR sequences. The study profiled the T cell repertoires of more than 500 subjects by immunosequencing and related them to cytomegalovirus serostatus. Every repertoire in the discovery cohort had been generated on one and the same sequencing platform. An earlier analysis of nearly 600 of the donors applied high-throughput TCR beta sequencing to assess whether each TCR beta V gene segment acted as functional or pseudogenic. Class I and class II HLA loci were covered by the typing at four-digit resolution. Alongside the repertoire data, information on donor age, sex, ethnicity and CMV serostatus was compiled. What the authors observed across the whole study: Sequencing depth was assumed to be roughly uniform across donors in the presence/absence analyses, though that assumption may not hold. The 87-base-pair reads could not distinguish some IMGT-functional V segments, including TRBV6-2 and TRBV6-3, so those segments were excluded. Because counts were too low, approximately 15 rarely observed V segments, including chromosome 9 orphons, were excluded from the earlier analysis of 587 of the donors. Assigning TCR associations to individual alleles was difficult when HLA alleles, especially DR and DQ, strongly co-occurred. A later analysis reported that several top co-occurrence clusters appeared linked to parvovirus B19, influenza, CMV and Epstein-Barr virus. In an earlier analysis of about 600 of the donors, most TCR beta V segments appeared in productive rearrangements about 90% or about 30% of the time, broadly matching IMGT annotations. In the study, around 160 TCR beta chains were listed as associated with cytomegalovirus. The authors suggested that the approach could potentially be generalized to other disease states and immunological phenotypes. A few of the identified cytomegalovirus-associated TCR beta chains were confirmed in vitro to be specific for cytomegalovirus antigens. A cluster of highly shared sequence variants was judged likely to be a technical artifact of the sequencing pipeline. According to a later genetic analysis, donors in an Asian-associated ancestry cluster had fewer N-insertions in productive TCRs than the approximately 650-donor mean. In a later genetic analysis, a missense DCLRE1C variant was associated with V-gene and J-gene trimming of TCR beta chains, and the association was replicated in an independent cohort. Across donors, most TCR sequences were observed very rarely, whereas some public TCRs were present in many individuals. Because HLA typing was unavailable for some donors at each locus, only the typed subset was used in association tests. A further reported finding was that TCR beta sequences accurately predicted the HLA-A and HLA-B alleles for most subjects in the first cohort. In a later analysis, HLA-associated TCR beta chains showed more clonal expansion and lower generation probabilities than non-associated chains that were equally common. Cytomegalovirus status was reported to be diagnosed by the classifier with high specificity and sensitivity in both the original and validation cohorts. Specific HLA alleles were associated with 16,951 TCR beta sequences at a false discovery rate of 0.05 in a later analysis. Correlated functional status among segregating V segments might reflect linkage disequilibrium, but an unknown experimental factor could not be ruled out. In this cohort, only TCR beta chains were sequenced, and detectable features were limited by the absence of alpha or paired-chain data. CMV serostatus was the only immune exposure information available for the cohort. In a later analysis, TCR association rates were found to vary across HLA loci, with the most associated TCRs seen for DRB1 alleles and the fewest for HLA-C alleles. In a later analysis, most CMV-associated TCR beta chains were found to appear HLA-restricted, with HLA associations seemingly driven largely by CMV exposure.

The cohort comprised more than 550 healthy bone marrow donors. At the time of sampling, every cohort member was nominally healthy, though immune exposures that went unrecorded were likely present. The donor was CMV seronegative and was included in the group of about 400 seronegative cohort members. A peripheral blood sample was provided by each donor, and peripheral blood mononuclear cells were used for TCR beta sequencing. Genomic DNA extraction from the blood cell samples was performed with the Qiagen DNeasy Blood Extraction Kit. The receptor comes from a man younger than 35 in good health and CMV-seronegative. The sequencing sample was made of PBMCs. The rearrangement combines TRBV7-8 with TRBJ2-6; too little of a D gene remains to name it. The CDR3 protein is CASSLGHTFSGANVLTF. The sequenced DNA is TGTGCCAGCAGCTTAGGTCACACATTCTCTGGGGCCAACGTCCTGACTTTC.